These 21 T cell receptor beta chains share one sample of origin, sequenced in a study of graft-versus-host responses after intestinal transplantation. Processing released intraepithelial and lamina propria lymphocytes from the graft tissue. Libraries were prepared by immunoSEQ multiplex PCR; TCRdb keeps only in-frame clonotypes and omits some of them. The sample consists of approximately 17,000 clones, 82% of them appearing once. The material sequenced was ileum tissue, taken 17 days after transplant. These receptors were taken from a human patient who received an intestinal transplant, so some T cells may come from the graft donor.

The gene calls are TRBV10-3 and TRBJ2-1; TRBD2 agrees at 14 bases. Germline CDR1 and CDR2: ENHRY and SYGVKD. The trim removed 3 bases at V and 6 bases at J, leaving 10 bases unmatched. This CDR3 contains 18 residues. For the CDR3, the DNA is TGTGCCATCAGTGAAAATGCCGGGACTAGCGGGAGTGGCAATGAGCAGTTCTTC. Translated: CAISENAGTSGSGNEQFF.

In this sample, this clone turned up a few times. The rearrangement uses TRBV7-2 and TRBJ2-1, with 16 bases matching TRBD2. CDR3 length: 17 amino acids. Germline CDR1 is SGHTA and CDR2 is FQGNSA. Trimming took 5 bases from V and 2 from J; bases not matched to a gene: 3. The CDR3 is CASSLGLAGGPYNEQFF. Here the CDR3 DNA reads TGTGCCAGCAGCCTGGGACTAGCGGGAGGGCCCTACAATGAGCAGTTCTTC.

This sequence joins TRBV4-1 and TRBJ1-6, with D possibly being TRBD1 (5 bases). This CDR3 is built from 14 residues. Trimming cost V 1 base and J 13 bases, with 14 bases left between them. Germline V CDR1 and CDR2: MGHRA, YSYEKL. In DNA form, the CDR3 reads TGCGCCAGCAGCCAAGGCGCCGGGACTCGGCCCCTCCACTTT. This sequence encodes CASSQGAGTRPLHF.

This chain joins TRBV7-3 and TRBJ1-2; no clear D. Trimming removed 2 bases from V and 0 bases from J, with 7 bases in between. CDR1 SGHTA and CDR2 FQGTGA come from the germline V gene. The CDR3 has 14 residues. CDR3 coding DNA: TGTGCCAGCAGCTTAGGCCCCTCTAACTATGGCTACACCTTC. Its protein product is CASSLGPSNYGYTF.

This chain links TRBV18 with TRBJ2-1; D uncertain. Germline V lookup: CDR1 KGHSH, CDR2 LQKENI. Trimming removed 3 bases from V and 0 bases from J, with 12 bases in between. The CDR3 extends over 16 amino acids. As DNA, the CDR3 is TGTGCCAGCTCACCTGGCCCGGGTAGCTCCTACAATGAGCAGTTCTTC. This translates into CASSPGPGSSYNEQFF.

The chain uses TRBV28 and TRBJ2-3; tentative D call: TRBD1 (6 bases). The CDR3 extends over 16 amino acids. Germline values: CDR1 MDHEN, CDR2 SYDVKM. The V end was cut by 3 bases, the J end by 2 bases, with 15 bases between. The CDR3 region has the DNA TGTGCCAGCAGTTTCCTTTGGGCAGGGGACACAGATACGCAGTATTTT. It translates to CASSFLWAGDTDTQYF.

The gene calls are TRBV7-6 and TRBJ2-1, with 8 bases fitting TRBD2. Germline CDR1 is SGHVS and CDR2 is FNYEAQ. The V segment lost 5 bases and the J segment 8 bases; nucleotides outside the gene matches: 11. The CDR3 spans 15 residues. CDR3 loop: CASSPSGSAYHEQFF. The CDR3 DNA is TGTGCCAGCAGCCCAAGCGGGAGCGCGTATCATGAGCAGTTCTTC.

The chain recombines TRBV27 with TRBJ2-1; TRBD2 matches 10 bases. Germline loops: CDR1 MNHEY, CDR2 SMNVEV (reference sequence). The J segment lost 3 bases and the V segment lost 2 bases, leaving 4 bases of the junction unmatched. The CDR3 contains 16 residues. The CDR3: CASSLAGLAFYNEQFF. The DNA of the CDR3 is TGTGCCAGCAGTTTAGCGGGACTAGCGTTCTACAATGAGCAGTTCTTC.

The gene calls are TRBV4-3 and TRBJ2-1; D might be TRBD1 or TRBD2, each matching 6 bases. This CDR3 region has 17 residues. Germline V lookup: CDR1 LGHNA, CDR2 YSLEER. V lost 1 base to trimming and J lost 4 bases, with 17 bases between them. CDR3 DNA sequence: TGCGCCAGCAGCCAAGGGCGGCTAGCGAGGGGGTACAATGAGCAGTTCTTC. Its translation is CASSQGRLARGYNEQFF.

The rearrangement joins TRBV4-3 to TRBJ1-2, with TRBD1 as a possible D gene (5 bases). CDR3 length: 15 amino acids. V gave up 0 bases and J gave up 7 bases, with 15 bases separating them. Germline V gene data show CDR1 as LGHNA and CDR2 as YSLEER. The CDR3 is CASSQDFGTSFGYTF. As DNA, the CDR3 is TGCGCCAGCAGCCAAGACTTCGGGACCTCCTTTGGCTACACCTTC.

This chain connects TRBV28 to TRBJ1-4; D not resolved. Trimming took 6 bases from V and 7 from J, leaving 21 bases between them. The CDR3 totals 16 residues. Germline V CDR1 and CDR2: MDHEN, SYDVKM. The DNA for the CDR3 is TGTGCCAGCAGGCACGCCCACCAGCGGCTGGGTGAAAAACTGTTTTTT. It encodes CASRHAHQRLGEKLFF.

The chain is built from TRBV21-1 and TRBJ2-1; the listed D gene, TRBD2, was not tested against the DNA. TRBV21-1 is designated a pseudogene. This CDR3 contains 16 residues. CDR3: CASSKIPSGSNNEQFF. The CDR3 DNA sequence: TGTGCCAGCAGCAAAATCCCTAGCGGGAGTAACAATGAGCAGTTCTTC.

The gene calls are TRBV28 and TRBJ2-3; D possibly corresponds to TRBD1 (5 bases). CDR1 and CDR2 from the germline V gene are MDHEN and SYDVKM. Trimming took off 2 bases at V and 5 bases at J, with 11 bases between the two ends. CDR3 size: 14 residues. CDR3 nucleotides: TGTGCCAGCAGTTTAATCCAGGGTGAAGATACGCAGTATTTT. Protein: CASSLIQGEDTQYF.

This clone was counted only a few times. The rearrangement uses TRBV21-1 and TRBJ1-1. TRBV21-1 is termed a pseudogene. This CDR3 is 14 amino acids long. CDR3 residues: CASSKAKVNTEAFF. CDR3 DNA sequence: TGTGCCAGCAGCAAAGCCAAGGTAAACACTGAAGCTTTCTTT.

J is TRBJ2-1 and V is TRBV5-1; 10 positions match TRBD2. The CDR3 is 16 residues long. CDR1 is SGHRS and CDR2 is YFSETQ in the germline V gene. V lost 1 base to trimming and J lost 6 bases; unmatched junction nucleotides: 7. This chain's CDR3 is CASSLTESGRANEQFF. For the CDR3, the DNA is TGCGCCAGCAGCTTGACCGAAAGCGGGAGGGCCAATGAGCAGTTCTTC.

In the case of this clone: Its ends do not fully match the called genes, so a read error is possible. The sample has other DNA sequences that encode this CDR3 too. The CDR3 sequence is CASSPRYNEQFF. CDR3 DNA: TGTGCCAGCAGCCCCCGTTACAACGAGCAGTTCTTC. This chain connects TRBV7-2 to TRBJ2-1, with unresolved D. The CDR3 sequence is 12 residues long. Germline CDR1 and CDR2: SGHTA and FQGNSA.

The V gene is TRBV7-3, the J gene TRBJ2-6; 9 bases match TRBD2. CDR3 length: 17 residues. Unmatched junction bases numbered 8, after V lost 6 bases and J lost 2 bases. Germline V gene data show CDR1 as SGHTA and CDR2 as FQGTGA. CDR3 amino acids: CASSNIAGVTGANVLTF. In DNA, the CDR3 is TGTGCCAGCAGTAATATAGCGGGAGTAACTGGGGCCAACGTCCTGACTTTC.

Points on this clone: The same CDR3 also results from other DNA sequences found in this sample. V is TRBV6-1 and J is TRBJ2-7; D tentatively fits TRBD1 or TRBD2 (5 bases each). The CDR3 runs 14 residues. Per germline, CDR1 MNHNS and CDR2 SASEGT. Trimming stripped 0 bases from V and 4 bases from J, with 10 bases between. The CDR3 sequence is CASSEARGPYEQYF. As DNA, the CDR3 is TGTGCCAGCAGTGAAGCAAGGGGACCTTACGAGCAGTACTTC.

This clone was recorded a few times. V and J are TRBV29-1 and TRBJ2-1; no firm D call. V was cut by 6 bases and J by 2 bases, with 11 bases left in between. The germline gives CDR1 SQVTM, CDR2 ANQGSEA. This CDR3 comprises 13 residues. The CDR3 spells CSVIIVTYNEQFF. The DNA of the CDR3 is TGCAGCGTCATCATTGTAACCTACAATGAGCAGTTCTTC.

A word on this clone: Other DNA variants within this sample encode the same CDR3. The rearrangement joins TRBV28 to TRBJ2-1; 10 bases map to TRBD2. Germline-derived CDR1 and CDR2 are MDHEN and SYDVKM. Trimming cost V 8 bases and J 3 bases; bases outside gene matches: 1. The CDR3 runs to 13 residues. DNA for the CDR3: TGTGCCAGCGGACTAGCGGACTACAATGAGCAGTTCTTC. Its translation: CASGLADYNEQFF.

The V and J genes are TRBV7-9 and TRBJ1-5; TRBD1 aligns across 7 bases. The J segment lost 3 bases and the V segment lost 5 bases, leaving 7 bases of the junction unmatched. Germline-derived CDR1 and CDR2 are SEHNR and FQNEAQ (reference sequence). This CDR3 has 15 residues. CDR3 nucleotides: TGTGCCAGCAGCCCCGGAGGACAGGACAATCAGCCCCAGCATTTT. Its translation: CASSPGGQDNQPQHF.